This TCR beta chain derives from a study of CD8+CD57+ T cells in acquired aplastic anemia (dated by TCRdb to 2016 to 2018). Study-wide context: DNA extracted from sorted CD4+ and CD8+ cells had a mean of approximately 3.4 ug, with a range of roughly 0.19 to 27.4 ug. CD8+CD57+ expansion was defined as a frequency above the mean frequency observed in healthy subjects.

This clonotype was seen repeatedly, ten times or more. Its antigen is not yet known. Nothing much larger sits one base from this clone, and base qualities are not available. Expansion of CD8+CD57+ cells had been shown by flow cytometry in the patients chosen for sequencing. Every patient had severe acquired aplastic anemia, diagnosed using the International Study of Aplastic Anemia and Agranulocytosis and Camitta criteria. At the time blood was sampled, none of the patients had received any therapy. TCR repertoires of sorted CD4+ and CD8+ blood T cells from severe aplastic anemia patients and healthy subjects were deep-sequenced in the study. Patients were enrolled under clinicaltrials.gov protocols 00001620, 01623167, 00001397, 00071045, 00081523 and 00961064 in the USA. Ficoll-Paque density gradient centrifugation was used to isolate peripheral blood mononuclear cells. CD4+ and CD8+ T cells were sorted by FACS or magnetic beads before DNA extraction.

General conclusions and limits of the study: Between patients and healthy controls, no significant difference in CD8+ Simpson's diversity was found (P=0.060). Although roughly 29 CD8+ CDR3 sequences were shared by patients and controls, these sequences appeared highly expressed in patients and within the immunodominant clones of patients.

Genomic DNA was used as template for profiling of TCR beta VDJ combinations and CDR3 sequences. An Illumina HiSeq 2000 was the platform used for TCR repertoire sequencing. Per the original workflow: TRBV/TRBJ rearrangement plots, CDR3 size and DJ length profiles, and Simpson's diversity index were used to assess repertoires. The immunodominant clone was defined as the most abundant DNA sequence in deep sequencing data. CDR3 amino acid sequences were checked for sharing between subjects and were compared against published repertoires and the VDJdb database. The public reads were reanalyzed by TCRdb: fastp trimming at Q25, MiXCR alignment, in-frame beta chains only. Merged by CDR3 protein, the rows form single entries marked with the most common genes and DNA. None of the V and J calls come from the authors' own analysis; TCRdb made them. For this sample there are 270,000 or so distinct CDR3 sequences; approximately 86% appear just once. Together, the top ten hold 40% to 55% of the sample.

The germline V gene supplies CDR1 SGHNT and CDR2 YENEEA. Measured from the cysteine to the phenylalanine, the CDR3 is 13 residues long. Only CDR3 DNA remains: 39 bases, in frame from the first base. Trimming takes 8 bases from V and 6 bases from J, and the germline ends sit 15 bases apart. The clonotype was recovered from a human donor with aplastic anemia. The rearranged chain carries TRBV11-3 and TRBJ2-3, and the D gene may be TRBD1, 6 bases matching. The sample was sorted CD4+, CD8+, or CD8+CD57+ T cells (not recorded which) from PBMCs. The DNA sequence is TGTGCCAGCTCAAGACAGGCCAACGATACGCAGTATTTT. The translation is CASSRQANDTQYF.